This TCR beta chain derives from a study of T-cell memory formation after mild COVID-19. Study-level findings and limits: Some SARS-CoV-2-responding clones were already detected in memory before infection.

TCRdb used MiXCR to reprocess the 5' RACE reads, holding one entry per CDR3 protein. This sample carries about half a million distinct CDR3 sequences, 15% to 20% of them seen once, and the ten largest clones take 10% to 15%. This clonotype was recorded a few times. What it recognizes is unknown. The source is an adult woman who had mild COVID-19 (a few samples of this study predate the infection). Cell type and time point are not known. Source material: PBMCs or a T cell subset sorted from them (not recorded which).

CDR3 nucleotide sequence: TGTGCCAGCAGCCAAGATCAGCAGGGGGCGAGCTACGAGCAGTACTTC. Amino acids: CASSQDQQGASYEQYF. The J gene is TRBJ2-7, the V gene TRBV4-2; TRBD1 aligns across 8 bases. The CDR3 length is 16 residues. Germline CDR1 and CDR2: LGHNA and YNFKEQ. J gave up 3 bases and V 0 bases, and 7 bases lay outside the gene matches.